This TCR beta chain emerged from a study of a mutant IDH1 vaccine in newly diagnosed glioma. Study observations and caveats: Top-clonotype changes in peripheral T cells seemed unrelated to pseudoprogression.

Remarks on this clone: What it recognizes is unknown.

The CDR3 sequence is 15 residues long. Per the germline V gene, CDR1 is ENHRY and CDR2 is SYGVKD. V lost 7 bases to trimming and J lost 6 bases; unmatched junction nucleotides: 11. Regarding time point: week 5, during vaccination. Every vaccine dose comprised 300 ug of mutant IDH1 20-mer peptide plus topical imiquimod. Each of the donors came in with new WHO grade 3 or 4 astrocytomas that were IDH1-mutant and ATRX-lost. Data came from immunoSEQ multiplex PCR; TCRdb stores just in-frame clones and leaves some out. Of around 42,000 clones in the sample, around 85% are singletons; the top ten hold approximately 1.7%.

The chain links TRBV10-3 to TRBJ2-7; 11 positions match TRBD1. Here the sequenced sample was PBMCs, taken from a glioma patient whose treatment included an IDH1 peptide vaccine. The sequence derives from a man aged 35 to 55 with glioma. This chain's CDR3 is CAITVSGTGGAEQYF. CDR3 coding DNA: TGTGCCATCACTGTATCCGGGACAGGGGGAGCCGAGCAGTACTTC.